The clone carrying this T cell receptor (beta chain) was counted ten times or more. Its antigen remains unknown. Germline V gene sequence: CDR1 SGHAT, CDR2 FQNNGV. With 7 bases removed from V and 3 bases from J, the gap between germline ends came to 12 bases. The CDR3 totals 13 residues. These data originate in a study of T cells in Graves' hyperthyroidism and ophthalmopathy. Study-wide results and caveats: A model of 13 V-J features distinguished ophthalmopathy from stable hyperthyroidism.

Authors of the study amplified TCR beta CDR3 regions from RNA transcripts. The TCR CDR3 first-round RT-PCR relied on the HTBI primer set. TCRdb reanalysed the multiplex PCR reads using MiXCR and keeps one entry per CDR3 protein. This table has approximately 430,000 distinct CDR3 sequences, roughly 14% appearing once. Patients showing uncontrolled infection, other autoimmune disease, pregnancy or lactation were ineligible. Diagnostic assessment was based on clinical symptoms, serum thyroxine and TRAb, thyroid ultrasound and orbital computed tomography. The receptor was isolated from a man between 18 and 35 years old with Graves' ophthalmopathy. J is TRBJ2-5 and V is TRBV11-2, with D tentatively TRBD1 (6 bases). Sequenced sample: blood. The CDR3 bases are TGTGCCAGCATGCCACAGGGCAAAGAGACCCAGTACTTC. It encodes CASMPQGKETQYF.